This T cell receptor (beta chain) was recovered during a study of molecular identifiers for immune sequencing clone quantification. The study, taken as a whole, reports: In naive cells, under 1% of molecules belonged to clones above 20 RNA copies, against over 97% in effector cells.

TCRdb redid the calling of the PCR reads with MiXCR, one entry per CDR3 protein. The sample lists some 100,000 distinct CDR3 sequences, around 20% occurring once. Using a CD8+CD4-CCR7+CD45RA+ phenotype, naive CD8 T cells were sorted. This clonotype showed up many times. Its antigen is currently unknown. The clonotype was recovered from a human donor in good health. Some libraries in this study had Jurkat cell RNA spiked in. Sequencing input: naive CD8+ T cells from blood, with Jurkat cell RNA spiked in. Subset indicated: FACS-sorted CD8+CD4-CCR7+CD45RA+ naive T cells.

The CDR3 protein is CASSSTTGGPHGYTF. The CDR3 region has the DNA TGCGCCAGCAGCTCAACGACAGGGGGCCCTCATGGCTACACCTTC. The chain employs TRBV5-1 and TRBJ1-2; TRBD1 agrees at 10 bases. This CDR3 region has 15 residues. J lost 6 bases, V lost 3 bases, and 8 bases had no gene match. Germline V gene data show CDR1 as SGHRS and CDR2 as YFSETQ.